Listed below are T cell receptor beta chains from one sample, sequenced in a study of cytomegalovirus exposure and HLA in healthy donors. Sequenced by immunoSEQ multiplex PCR; TCRdb stores in-frame clones only, minus some. In the table there are over 200,000 clones, around 88% of which are singletons. The sample consisted of PBMCs. Source of these receptors: a woman younger than 30 in good health and CMV-seronegative. Both conserved end residues are part of each CDR3. A D gene is named only where the DNA matches it firmly. Where a row states a size, it is once, few, many or the class of an expanded clone; other rows omit it.

TRBD1	TRBV20-1	.	TRBJ2-7	CSARTGNEQYF	TGCAGTGCTCGGACAGGCAACGAGCAGTACTTC
.	TRBV5-6	.	TRBJ2-7	CASSLGGGLSYEQYF	TGTGCCAGCAGCTTGGGAGGCGGACTCTCCTACGAGCAGTACTTC
TRBD2	TRBV4-1	.	TRBJ2-3	CASSLLAGATDTQYF	TGCGCCAGCAGCCTCCTAGCGGGAGCCACAGATACGCAGTATTTT
.	TRBV4-2	.	TRBJ2-7	CASSQDPGISYEQYF	TGTGCCAGCAGCCAAGATCCGGGGATATCCTACGAGCAGTACTTC
.	TRBV5-8	.	TRBJ2-1	CASSLAPSGSYNEQFF	TGTGCCAGCAGCTTGGCCCCATCGGGCTCCTACAATGAGCAGTTCTTC
TRBD2	TRBV10-3	few	TRBJ2-3	CAISEASGPLADTQYF	TGTGCCATCAGTGAAGCTAGCGGGCCGCTGGCAGATACGCAGTATTTT
TRBD1	TRBV4-3	.	TRBJ2-3	CASSQGQGQADTQYF	TGCGCCAGCAGCCAAGGACAGGGGCAGGCGGATACGCAGTATTTT
TRBD2	TRBV27	.	TRBJ2-7	CATGEGSYEQYF	TGTGCCACCGGGGAGGGCAGCTACGAGCAGTACTTC
.	TRBV29-1	.	TRBJ2-2	CSVAERTYTGELFF	TGCAGCGTTGCCGAGAGGACTTATACCGGGGAGCTGTTTTTT
TRBD2	TRBV7-2	.	TRBJ2-1	CASSLSGSPYNEQFF	TGTGCCAGCAGCCTTAGCGGGAGCCCCTACAATGAGCAGTTCTTC
.	TRBV7-9	few	TRBJ1-2	CASSQLISTPRGYTF	TGTGCCAGCAGTCAACTTATCTCGACTCCGCGTGGCTACACCTTC
TRBD1	TRBV4-1	.	TRBJ1-4	CASSQDGTGDYGKLFF	TGCGCCAGCAGCCAAGATGGTACAGGGGATTACGGAAAACTGTTTTTT
TRBD2	TRBV18	.	TRBJ2-3	CASSPRLAGGRTDTQYF	TGTGCCAGCTCCCCCCGACTAGCGGGGGGGCGAACAGATACGCAGTATTTT
.	TRBV5-1	.	TRBJ2-7	CASSLAGGSLGEQYF	TGCGCCAGCAGCTTGGCCGGTGGGAGTCTCGGAGAGCAGTACTTC
TRBD1	TRBV2	.	TRBJ1-2	CASSLGQGTLYGYTF	TGTGCCAGCAGCCTCGGACAGGGGACCCTTTATGGCTACACCTTC